The entry below gives a single T cell receptor beta chain sequence along with its context. Its antigen is still unknown. The data originate from a study of shared clonotypes between healthy human individuals. Study conclusions and caveats: It was the few donors that limited the genetic and exposure-history diversity represented.

The CDR3 extends over 15 amino acids. Trimming left V 6 bases short and J 2 bases short, with 14 bases between. Per germline, CDR1 MNHEY and CDR2 SVGAGI. Running of the assay took place at deep level. Replicate PCRs for sorted subsets used 200 ng DNA; this equaled tens of thousands of T cell genomes. Libraries were prepared by immunoSEQ multiplex PCR; TCRdb keeps only in-frame clonotypes and omits some of them. The sample lists 2 million to 3 million clones; 93% were seen once. Adult Caucasians living in Nashville, Tennessee made up all of the donors. Sequenced: naive CD4+ T cells from PBMCs. The subset here: CD45RA+ positively selected. This sequence was found in a man aged 18 to 30 in good health. Some clones in this sample may be carry-over from other donors' samples. V gene TRBV6-5 combines with J gene TRBJ1-5; unclear D gene. CDR3 amino acids: CASSRQSFGNQPQHF. CDR3 nucleotides: TGTGCCAGCAGCCGACAATCTTTCGGCAATCAGCCCCAGCATTTT.